This is a list of T cell receptor beta chains from one sample in a study of blood T cell repertoires in COVID-19. Method: immunoSEQ multiplex PCR; TCRdb's copy keeps in-frame clones and lacks some. The table includes over 60,000 clones, 92% detected once. Material for sequencing was peripheral blood. The receptors originated from a human donor in a cohort sampled during active COVID-19. Both conserved end residues are part of each CDR3. D genes are given only for firm matches. Some rows have no size entry. The others give once, few or many, or a class for an expanded clone.

D gene	V gene	clone size	J gene	CDR3 DNA	CDR3 protein
NA	TRBV10-3	NA	TRBJ2-2	TGTGCCATCAGTGAGTTGAGGACCGGGGAGCTGTTTTTT	CAISELRTGELFF
NA	TRBV1	NA	TRBJ1-4	TGCACCAGCAGCGACGCAGGTTTGCCCAATGAAAAACTGTTTTTT	CTSSDAGLPNEKLFF
NA	TRBV5-1	once	TRBJ2-7	TGCGCCAGCAGCACCGACTACCCGGGACATAACCTCTCAGGCTCCTACGAGCAGTACTTC	CASSTDYPGHNLSGSYEQYF
NA	TRBV11-2	NA	TRBJ2-2	TGTGCCAGCAGCTTAGGGGAGGCGGGGATTTTCGCCGGGGAGCTGTTTTTT	CASSLGEAGIFAGELFF
NA	TRBV29-1	NA	TRBJ2-7	TGCAGCGCTAAACAGGGATCCTACGAGCAGTACTTC	CSAKQGSYEQYF
TRBD2	TRBV7-3	NA	TRBJ2-3	TGTGCCAGCAGCCTACCGGGGGGGACTCCAGTGGATACGCAGTATTTT	CASSLPGGTPVDTQYF
NA	TRBV29-1	NA	TRBJ2-1	TGCAGCGTTGGGGACTCTGGGAAAGGCAATGAGCAGTTCTTC	CSVGDSGKGNEQFF
NA	TRBV29-1	once	TRBJ2-5	TGCAGCGTCGCAGACCAGAGCGGGACCCAGTACTTC	CSVADQSGTQYF
TRBD2	TRBV18	NA	TRBJ2-1	TGTGCCAGCTCACCACTTGCGGGGGGGAACAAAGCCTCCTACAATGAGCAGTTCTTC	CASSPLAGGNKASYNEQFF
TRBD1	TRBV7-9	NA	TRBJ2-1	TGTGCCAGCAAGGGACAGGGGTACAATGAGCAGTTCTTC	CASKGQGYNEQFF
TRBD1	TRBV7-6	NA	TRBJ2-3	TGTGCCAGCAGCTCGAAAACTAGTTGGGGACAGGGAATATACACAGATACGCAGTATTTT	CASSSKTSWGQGIYTDTQYF
TRBD1	TRBV30	once	TRBJ2-5	TGTGCCTGGAGTGTAGGGGGCGTAGAGACCCAGTACTTC	CAWSVGGVETQYF
NA	TRBV4-1	NA	TRBJ2-7	TGCGCCAGCAGCCGAACGGGATTCACTGGCTACGAGCAGTACTTC	CASSRTGFTGYEQYF